Detailed here is one T cell receptor beta chain. The antigen is not known. The germline V and J ends were trimmed by 5 bases and 7 bases, with 17 bases remaining between them. CDR3 length: 14 amino acids. Germline assignment: CDR1 MNHNY and CDR2 SVGAGI (reference sequence). These data come from a study of T cell responses to AZD1222 COVID-19 vaccine. General study results and limits: Nearly half of spike-specific TCRs reportedly go after variant regions that carry no mutations.

Using immunoSEQ multiplex PCR, the repertoire was profiled, and TCRdb retains in-frame clones only, with some absent. The table records about 160,000 clones, 88% of them present only once. Source: peripheral blood, taken on day 0 of AZD1222 vaccination. The J gene is TRBJ1-2, the V gene TRBV6-6; the D gene is possibly TRBD1 (6 bases). The TCR comes from an adult in good health. For the CDR3, the DNA is TGTGCCAGCAGTAACCCGGGGGGACAAAGTGGCTACACCTTC. Translating it yields CASSNPGGQSGYTF.